A single sample gave rise to the 17 T cell receptor beta chains below, sequenced in a study of CD8+ T cells in alopecia areata (dated by TCRdb to the late 2010s). What the time point label conveys for this sample: baseline before oral tofacitinib. The library was produced with the immunoSEQ multiplex PCR assay. To provide template for TCR sequencing, every sample had RNA extracted and reverse transcribed into cDNA. This is the immuneACCESS table as TCRdb keeps it, with only in-frame sequences that have V and J called. A part of the clones is gone; compared with another copy, unresolved V genes explain less than half, and the rest is unexplained. This sample lists roughly 150,000 clones; around 50% were detected once. Clones ranked in the top ten supply less than 20% of the sample. Sequencing used CD8+ T cells sorted from blood, obtained at week 0. These receptors all come from a human donor with alopecia areata.

The chain links TRBV9 to TRBJ2-7; 10 bases line up with TRBD2. V dropped 4 bases and J dropped 3; count of bases not matched to a gene: 1. From germline, CDR1 is SGDLS and CDR2 YYNGEE. The CDR3 length is 13 residues. This CDR3 reads CASSPSGGYEQYF. The CDR3 nucleotides are TGTGCCAGCAGCCCTAGCGGGGGCTACGAGCAGTACTTC.

The rearrangement uses TRBV12-5 and TRBJ1-5, with a tentative D call TRBD1 (6 bases). The CDR3 length is 15 residues. Trimming removed 1 base at V and 3 bases at J, with 10 bases between. Looked up from germline, CDR1 is LGHNT and CDR2 is FRNRAP. CDR3 DNA: TGTGCTAGTGGTTTGGCCACAGGGTACAATCAGCCCCAGCATTTT. This gives the protein CASGLATGYNQPQHF.

This clone showed up just a few times. The V call is TRBV30, the J call TRBJ2-1, with 7 bases matching TRBD2. The germline CDR1 and CDR2 sequences are GTSNPN and SVGIG (reference sequence). The CDR3 consists of 14 residues. Trimming took 8 bases from V and 4 from J; bases not matched to a gene: 11. DNA for the CDR3: TGTGCCACCTCTAGCGGAAGTTCTTACAATGAGCAGTTCTTC. Translated, it gives CATSSGSSYNEQFF.

In DNA form, the CDR3 reads TGTGCCAGCGTTAGGACAGGGGGCGAAGAGCAGTACTTC. It yields the protein CASVRTGGEEQYF. This chain joins TRBV6-6 and TRBJ2-7, with 11 bases that match TRBD1. The CDR3 runs 13 residues. From germline, CDR1 is MNHNY and CDR2 SVGAGI (reference sequence). V lost 8 bases to trimming and J lost 7 bases; unmatched junction nucleotides: 7.

This chain's CDR3 is CASSSLTGQTNEQFF. CDR3 coding DNA: TGTGCCAGCAGCTCCCTGACGGGACAGACTAATGAGCAGTTCTTC. V gene TRBV5-5 combines with J gene TRBJ2-1, with 7 bases that match TRBD1. J lost 7 bases, V lost 3 bases, and 10 bases had no gene match. CDR1 and CDR2 from the germline V gene are SGHKS and YYEKEE (reference sequence). The CDR3 has 15 residues.

This sequence joins TRBV30 and TRBJ1-2; 9 nucleotides line up with TRBD1. Germline V CDR1 and CDR2: GTSNPN, SVGIG (reference sequence). The V segment lost 2 bases and the J segment 6 bases; nucleotides outside the gene matches: 1. There are 12 residues in the CDR3. The CDR3 reads CAWSRTGDGYTF. CDR3 coding DNA: TGTGCCTGGAGTAGGACAGGGGATGGCTACACCTTC.

The rearrangement uses TRBV15 and TRBJ1-1; D possibly corresponds to TRBD1 (6 bases). Trimming shortened V by 8 bases and J by 3 bases, and 13 bases separated the two germline ends. Germline loops: CDR1 LNHNV, CDR2 YYDKDF (reference sequence). The CDR3 runs to 13 residues. CDR3 sequence: CATHRVGYTEAFF. The CDR3 coding sequence is TGTGCCACCCACAGGGTGGGGTACACTGAAGCTTTCTTT.

This chain uses TRBV29-1 with TRBJ2-1; no definite D call. Trimming removed 2 bases from V and 7 bases from J, with 6 bases in between. The CDR3 is made up of 11 amino acids. Germline loops: CDR1 SQVTM, CDR2 ANQGSEA. The CDR3 DNA reads as TGCAGCGTTGAATTTGAGAATGAGCAGTTCTTC. Its protein is CSVEFENEQFF.

The chain recombines TRBV29-1 with TRBJ1-2; perhaps TRBD1 as D (5 bases). Germline loops: CDR1 SQVTM, CDR2 ANQGSEA. The CDR3 sequence is 12 residues long. Trimming left V 1 base short and J 7 bases short, with 10 bases between. CDR3 coding DNA: TGCAGCGTTGAAGCGACAGACATTGGCTACACCTTC. Translating it yields CSVEATDIGYTF.

The chain links TRBV2 to TRBJ2-4, with D unresolved. The CDR3 is made up of 15 amino acids. Between the trimmed V and J ends, which lost 7 bases and 0 bases, there was a span of 13 bases. CDR1 is SNHLY and CDR2 is FYNNEI in the germline V gene. The CDR3 sequence: CASTDVLLAKNIQYF. The CDR3, as DNA: TGTGCCAGCACCGACGTCCTTCTAGCCAAAAACATTCAGTACTTC.

CDR3 region: CSVPGTEGKVYTEAFF. As DNA, the CDR3 is TGCAGCGTTCCCGGGACAGAGGGGAAAGTGTACACTGAAGCTTTCTTT. The chain uses TRBV29-1 and TRBJ1-1; 7 bases are shared with TRBD1. CDR1 and CDR2 (germline): SQVTM, ANQGSEA. The V gene end was trimmed by 5 bases and the J gene end by 3 bases; junction bases not matched to a gene: 15. The length of the CDR3 is 16 residues.

The chain is built from TRBV30 and TRBJ1-1; tentative D call: TRBD1 (6 bases). This CDR3 contains 13 residues. The V gene's germline CDR1 is GTSNPN and CDR2 SVGIG (reference sequence). V was trimmed by 4 bases and J by 2 bases, leaving 11 bases between them. The CDR3 region is CAWTEQGNTEAFF. In nucleotides, the CDR3 is TGTGCCTGGACCGAACAGGGTAACACTGAAGCTTTCTTT.

This chain uses TRBV7-9 with TRBJ2-3, with 7 bases identical to TRBD2. Germline V gene sequence: CDR1 SEHNR, CDR2 FQNEAQ (reference sequence). V trimming: 5 bases; J trimming: 9 bases; junction bases outside the gene matches: 11. The CDR3 has 14 residues. CDR3 in DNA: TGTGCCAGCAGCCCGAGCGGGGCCCGCGGGACGCAGTATTTT. This codes for CASSPSGARGTQYF.

J is TRBJ2-7 and V is TRBV13, with a possible D match to TRBD1 (5 bases). Germline CDR1 and CDR2: PRHDT and FYEKMQ (reference sequence). Trimming took off 6 bases at V and 4 bases at J, with 19 bases between the two ends. CDR3 length equals 15 residues. The DNA for the CDR3 is TGTGCCAGCAGATCTCGTGGCAGGGCCACTTACGAGCAGTACTTC. Its protein product is CASRSRGRATYEQYF.

The genes are TRBV29-1 and TRBJ2-7, with TRBD1 matching 7 bases. Per germline, CDR1 SQVTM and CDR2 ANQGSEA. The CDR3 covers 15 residues. V trimming: 3 bases; J trimming: 6 bases; junction bases outside the gene matches: 14. The DNA for the CDR3 is TGCAGCGTTGAGGGATTGGACAGGAACGCGGGCGAGCAGTACTTC. Translation: CSVEGLDRNAGEQYF.

On this clone: The identical CDR3 is also encoded by other nucleotide sequences in the sample. The V gene is TRBV30, the J gene TRBJ1-1; D ambiguous. Germline values: CDR1 GTSNPN, CDR2 SVGIG (reference sequence). CDR3 length: 13 residues. Trimming shortened V by 0 bases and J by 2 bases, and 7 bases separated the two germline ends. CDR3 sequence reads: CAWSVLANTEAFF. CDR3 coding DNA: TGTGCCTGGAGTGTTCTGGCCAACACTGAAGCTTTCTTT.

The J gene is TRBJ1-1, the V gene TRBV10-3; perhaps TRBD1 as D (5 bases). The germline V gene has CDR1 ENHRY and CDR2 SYGVKD. The CDR3 has 14 amino acids. V was shortened by 6 bases and J by 5 bases, with 16 bases between the two germline ends. CDR3 nucleotides: TGTGCCATCAGCTCGGCGGGACTTGGGACTGAAGCTTTCTTT. The encoded protein is CAISSAGLGTEAFF.